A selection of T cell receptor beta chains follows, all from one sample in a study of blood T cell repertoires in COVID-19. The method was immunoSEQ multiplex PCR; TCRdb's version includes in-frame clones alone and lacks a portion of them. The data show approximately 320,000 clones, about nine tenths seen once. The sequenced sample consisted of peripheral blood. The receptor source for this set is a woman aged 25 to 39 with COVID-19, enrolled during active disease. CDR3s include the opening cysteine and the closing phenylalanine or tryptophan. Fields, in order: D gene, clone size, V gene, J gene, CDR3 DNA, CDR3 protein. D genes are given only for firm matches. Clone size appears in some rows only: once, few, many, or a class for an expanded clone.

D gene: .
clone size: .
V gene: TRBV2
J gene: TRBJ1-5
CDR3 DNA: TGTGCCAGCAGTGCCGGGGGTGATCAGCCCCAGCATTTT
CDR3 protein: CASSAGGDQPQHF

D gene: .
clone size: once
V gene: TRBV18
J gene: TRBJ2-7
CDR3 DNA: TGTGCCAGCTCACCAACAGACAGTTTCAACGAGCAGTACTTC
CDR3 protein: CASSPTDSFNEQYF

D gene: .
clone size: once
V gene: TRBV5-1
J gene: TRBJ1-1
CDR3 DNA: TGCGCCAGCAGCACTCTACAGGGTGTGAACACTGAAGCTTTCTTT
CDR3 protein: CASSTLQGVNTEAFF

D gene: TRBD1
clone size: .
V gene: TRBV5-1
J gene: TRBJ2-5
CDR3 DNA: TGCGCCAGCAGCTTGGACCAGAGACAGGGTTGGGGAGAGACCCAGTACTTC
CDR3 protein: CASSLDQRQGWGETQYF

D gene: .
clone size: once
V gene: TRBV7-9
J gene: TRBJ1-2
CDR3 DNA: TGTGCCAGCAGCTTAGGTTCGGGAGGGAACTATGGCTACACCTTC
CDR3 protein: CASSLGSGGNYGYTF

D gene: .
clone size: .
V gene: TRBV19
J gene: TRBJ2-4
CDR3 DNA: TGTGCCAGAGGACTACAGGGGATTAAAAACATTCAGTACTTC
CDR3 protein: CARGLQGIKNIQYF

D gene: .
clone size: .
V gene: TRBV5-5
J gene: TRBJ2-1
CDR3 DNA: TGTGCCAGCAGCCCCTTAAGGGGAGGTGAGCAGTTCTTC
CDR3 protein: CASSPLRGGEQFF

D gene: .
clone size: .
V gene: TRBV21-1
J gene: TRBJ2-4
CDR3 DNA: TGTGCCAGCAGCAAAGAGGAACTACAGGGAGCCAAAAACATTCAGTACTTC
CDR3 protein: CASSKEELQGAKNIQYF

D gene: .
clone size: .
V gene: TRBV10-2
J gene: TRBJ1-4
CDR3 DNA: TGCGCCAGCAGTTTGAGGGGGGGTACGGCCAAACTGTTTTTT
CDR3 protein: CASSLRGGTAKLFF

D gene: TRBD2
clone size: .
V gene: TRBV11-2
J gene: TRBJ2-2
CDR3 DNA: TGTGCCAGCAGCCCGGGACTAGTTACCGCCGGGGAGCTGTTTTTT
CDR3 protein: CASSPGLVTAGELFF

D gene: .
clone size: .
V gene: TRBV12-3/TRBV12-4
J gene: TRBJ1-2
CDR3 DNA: TGTGCCAGCGGCCGACACGAGTTCTATGGCTACACCTTC
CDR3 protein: CASGRHEFYGYTF

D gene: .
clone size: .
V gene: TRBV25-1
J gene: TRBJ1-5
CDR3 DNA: TGTGCCAGCAGTGACGGGAGGCAGCCCCAGCATTTT
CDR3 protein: CASSDGRQPQHF

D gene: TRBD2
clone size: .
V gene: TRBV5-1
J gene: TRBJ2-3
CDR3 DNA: TGCGCCAGCACCGACGGGAGGGGGGAATTCACAGATACGCAGTATTTT
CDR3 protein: CASTDGRGEFTDTQYF

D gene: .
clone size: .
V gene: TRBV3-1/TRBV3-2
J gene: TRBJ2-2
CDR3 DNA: TGTGCCAGCAGCCATCGGGGGGCTTGGAGCACCGGGGAGCTGTTTTTT
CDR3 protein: CASSHRGAWSTGELFF

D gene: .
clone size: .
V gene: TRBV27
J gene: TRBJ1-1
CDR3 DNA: TGTGCCAGCAGTTTCAGGGGATTTGCTGAAGCTTTCTTT
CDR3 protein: CASSFRGFAEAFF

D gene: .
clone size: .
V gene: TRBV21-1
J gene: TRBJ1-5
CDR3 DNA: TGTGCCAGCAGGGGACCCAATGGGGAGGGGCATCAGCCCCAGCATTTT
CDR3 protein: CASRGPNGEGHQPQHF

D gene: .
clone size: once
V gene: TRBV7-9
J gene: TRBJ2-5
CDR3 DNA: TGTGCCAGCAGCTTAGTTCTCGGAGGGGTCGAGACCCAGTACTTC
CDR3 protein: CASSLVLGGVETQYF

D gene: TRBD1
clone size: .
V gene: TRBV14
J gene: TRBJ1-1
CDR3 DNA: TGTGCCAGCAGCCAATTTCTCGGAACAGGGGGCTCGCCTGAAGCTTTCTTT
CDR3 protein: CASSQFLGTGGSPEAFF

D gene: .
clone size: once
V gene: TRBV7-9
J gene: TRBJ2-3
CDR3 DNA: TGTGCCAGCAGCTCGGTGCGAGCAGATACGCAGTATTTT
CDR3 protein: CASSSVRADTQYF

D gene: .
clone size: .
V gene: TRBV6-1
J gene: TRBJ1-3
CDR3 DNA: TGTGCCAGCAGTGAAGCCGTAGCCTCTGGAAACACCATATATTTT
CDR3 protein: CASSEAVASGNTIYF

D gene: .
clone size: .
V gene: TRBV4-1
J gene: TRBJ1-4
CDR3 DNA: TGCGCCAGCAGACAAAGGGGCGGTACGGAAAAACTGTTTTTT
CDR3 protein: CASRQRGGTEKLFF

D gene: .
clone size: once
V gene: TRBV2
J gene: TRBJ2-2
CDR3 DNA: TGTGCCAGGGGAGTGAGTCGTGCGTCCGGGGAGCTGTTTTTT
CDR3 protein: CARGVSRASGELFF

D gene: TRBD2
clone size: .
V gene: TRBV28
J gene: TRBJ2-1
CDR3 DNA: TGTGCCAGCAAGGATAGCGGGGGGATTAATGAGCAGTTCTTC
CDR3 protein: CASKDSGGINEQFF

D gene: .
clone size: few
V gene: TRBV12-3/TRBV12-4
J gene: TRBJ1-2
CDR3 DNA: TGTGCCAGCAGTGAAAACAGCAACTATGGCTACACCTTC
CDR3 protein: CASSENSNYGYTF

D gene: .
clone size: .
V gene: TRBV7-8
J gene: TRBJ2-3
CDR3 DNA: TGTGCCAGCAGGCCAGGGACTCGCACAGATACGCAGTATTTT
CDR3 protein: CASRPGTRTDTQYF

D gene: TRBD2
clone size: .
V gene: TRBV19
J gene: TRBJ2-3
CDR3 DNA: TGTGCCAGTAGTATAGGGTTAGCGGGGGACCCGCAGTATTTT
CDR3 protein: CASSIGLAGDPQYF

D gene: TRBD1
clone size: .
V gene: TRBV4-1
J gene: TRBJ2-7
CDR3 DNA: TGCGCCAGCAGCCAAAGGACAGGGGCTTGGGAGCAGTACTTC
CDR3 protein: CASSQRTGAWEQYF

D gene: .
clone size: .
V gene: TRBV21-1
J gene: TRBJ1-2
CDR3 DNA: TGTGCCAGCAGGGGGACCTCGGCTGGGCGGGGGAATGGCTACACCTTC
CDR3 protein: CASRGTSAGRGNGYTF

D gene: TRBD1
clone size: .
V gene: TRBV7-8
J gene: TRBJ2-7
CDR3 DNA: TGTGCCAGCAGTTTCGGGACAGGGGTCTACGAGCAGTACTTC
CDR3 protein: CASSFGTGVYEQYF

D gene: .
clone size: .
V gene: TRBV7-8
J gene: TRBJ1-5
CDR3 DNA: TGTGCCAGCAGCTTAGGGGGCCGACAGCCCCAGCATTTT
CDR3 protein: CASSLGGRQPQHF

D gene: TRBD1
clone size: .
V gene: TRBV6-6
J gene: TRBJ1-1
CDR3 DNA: TGTGCCAGCATGGGACAGGGTGAAGCTTTCTTT
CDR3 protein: CASMGQGEAFF

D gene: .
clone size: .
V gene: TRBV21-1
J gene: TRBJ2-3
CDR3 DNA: TGTGCCAGAACTAAACGAGGGTCCAGGACTACCATTCGGGGAGATACGCAGTATTTT
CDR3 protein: CARTKRGSRTTIRGDTQYF

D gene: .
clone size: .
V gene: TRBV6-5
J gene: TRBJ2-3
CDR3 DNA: TGTGCCAGCAGTTACTCAGGGGCTCTCACAGATACGCAGTATTTT
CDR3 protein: CASSYSGALTDTQYF

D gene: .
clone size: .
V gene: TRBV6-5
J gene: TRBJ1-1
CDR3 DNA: TGTGCCAGCAGGCCCCCCTTAGACAGGGAAGCTTTCTTT
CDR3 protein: CASRPPLDREAFF

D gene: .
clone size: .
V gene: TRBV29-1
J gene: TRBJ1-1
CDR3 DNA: TGCAGCGTGACAGAGAACACTGAAGCTTTCTTT
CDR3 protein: CSVTENTEAFF

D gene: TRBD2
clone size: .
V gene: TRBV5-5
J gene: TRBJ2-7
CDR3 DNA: TGTGCCAGCAGCGCGAGAGCGGGGACCGTCCACGAGCAGTACTTC
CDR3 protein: CASSARAGTVHEQYF

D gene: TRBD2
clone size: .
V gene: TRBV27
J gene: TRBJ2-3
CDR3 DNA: TGTGCCAGTCGAAGCGGGGGGTCGGCAGATACGCAGTATTTT
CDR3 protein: CASRSGGSADTQYF

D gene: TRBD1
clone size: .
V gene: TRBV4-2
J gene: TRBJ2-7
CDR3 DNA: TGTGCCAGCAGCCAATACATGGGGACAGGGTCCCTCGAGCAGTACTTC
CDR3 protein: CASSQYMGTGSLEQYF

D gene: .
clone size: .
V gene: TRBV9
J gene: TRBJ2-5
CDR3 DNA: TGTGCCAGCAGCGTAGCCGGGGGCCAAGAGACCCAGTACTTC
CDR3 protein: CASSVAGGQETQYF

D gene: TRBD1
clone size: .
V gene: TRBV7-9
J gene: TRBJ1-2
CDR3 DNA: TGTGCCAGCAGCTTATTCCAGGACAGGGCCTCTGGCTACACCTTC
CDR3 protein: CASSLFQDRASGYTF

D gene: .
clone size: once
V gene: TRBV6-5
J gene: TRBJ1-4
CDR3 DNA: TGTGCCAGCAGCACTACAGGGAATGAAAAACTGTTTTTT
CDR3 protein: CASSTTGNEKLFF

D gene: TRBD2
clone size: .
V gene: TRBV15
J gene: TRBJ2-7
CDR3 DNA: TGTGCCACCAGCAGAGATTGGACTAGCGGGGGGGACAGGGAGCAGTACTTC
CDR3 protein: CATSRDWTSGGDREQYF

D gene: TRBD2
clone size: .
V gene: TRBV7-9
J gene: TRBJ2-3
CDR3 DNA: TGTGCCAGCAGCTCTCCGACTAGCGGGGTAACAGATACGCAGTATTTT
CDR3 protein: CASSSPTSGVTDTQYF

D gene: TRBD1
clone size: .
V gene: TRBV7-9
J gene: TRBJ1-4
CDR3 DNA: TGTGCCAGCAGCTTAGTAGTGGGGGACAGGGATGAACTGTTTTTT
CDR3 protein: CASSLVVGDRDELFF

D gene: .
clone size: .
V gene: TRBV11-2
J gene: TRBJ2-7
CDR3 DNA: TGTGCCAGCAGCTTAGTCCCGGGCAGGGCCCACGAGCAGTACTTC
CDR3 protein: CASSLVPGRAHEQYF